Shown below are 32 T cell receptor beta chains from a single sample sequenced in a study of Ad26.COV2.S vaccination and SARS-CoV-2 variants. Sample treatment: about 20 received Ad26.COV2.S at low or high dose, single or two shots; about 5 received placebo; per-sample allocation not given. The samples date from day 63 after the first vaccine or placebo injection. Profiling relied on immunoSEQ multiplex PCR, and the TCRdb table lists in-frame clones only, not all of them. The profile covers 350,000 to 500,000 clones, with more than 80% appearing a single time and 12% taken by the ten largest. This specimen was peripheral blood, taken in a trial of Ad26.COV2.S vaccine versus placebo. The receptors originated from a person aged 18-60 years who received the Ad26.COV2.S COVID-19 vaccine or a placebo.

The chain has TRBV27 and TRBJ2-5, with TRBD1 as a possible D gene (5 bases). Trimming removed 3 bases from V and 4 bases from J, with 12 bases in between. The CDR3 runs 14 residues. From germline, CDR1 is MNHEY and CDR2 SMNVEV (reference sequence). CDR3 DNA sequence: TGTGCCAGCAGTTTTTTGGGGCCGGGAGAGACCCAGTACTTC. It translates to CASSFLGPGETQYF.

The DNA of the CDR3 is TGTGCCAGCAGCCAACCCCCCGGGGCTAGCGGAATTTCCTACGAGCAGTACTTC. Its translation is CASSQPPGASGISYEQYF. The V gene is TRBV4-2, the J gene TRBJ2-7; 7 nucleotides match TRBD2. The V and J ends lost 2 bases and 1 base, in that order; junction bases with no gene match: 14. The germline gives CDR1 LGHNA, CDR2 YNFKEQ. CDR3 size: 18 residues.

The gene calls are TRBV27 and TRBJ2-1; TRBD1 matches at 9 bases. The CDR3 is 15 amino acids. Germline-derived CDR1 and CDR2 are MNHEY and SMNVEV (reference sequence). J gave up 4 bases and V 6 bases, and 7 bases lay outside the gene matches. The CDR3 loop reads CASSYSGTGYNEQFF. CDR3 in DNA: TGTGCCAGCAGCTATTCCGGGACAGGGTACAATGAGCAGTTCTTC.

The CDR3 reads CASSQEPREREKLFF. In DNA form, the CDR3 reads TGCGCCAGCAGCCAAGAGCCCAGGGAGCGTGAAAAACTGTTTTTT. The genes are TRBV4-3 and TRBJ1-4; perhaps TRBD1 as D (5 bases). Per germline, CDR1 LGHNA and CDR2 YSLEER. V was pared by 0 bases and J by 7 bases, with 12 bases between. The CDR3 is 15 amino acids.

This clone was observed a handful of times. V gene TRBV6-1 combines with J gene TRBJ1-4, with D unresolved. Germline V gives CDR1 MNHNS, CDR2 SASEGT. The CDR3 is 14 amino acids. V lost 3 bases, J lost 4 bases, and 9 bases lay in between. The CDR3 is CASSDRFDNEKLFF. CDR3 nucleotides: TGTGCCAGCAGTGACAGGTTCGATAATGAAAAACTGTTTTTT.

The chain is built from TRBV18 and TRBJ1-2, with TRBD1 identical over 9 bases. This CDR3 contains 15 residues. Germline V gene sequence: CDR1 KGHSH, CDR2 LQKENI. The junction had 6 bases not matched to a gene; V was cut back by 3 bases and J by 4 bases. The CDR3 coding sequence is TGTGCCAGCTCACCCTTGGGACAGGGTATCTATGGCTACACCTTC. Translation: CASSPLGQGIYGYTF. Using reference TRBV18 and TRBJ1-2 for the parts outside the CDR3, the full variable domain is NAGVMQNPRHLVRRRGQEARLRCSPMKGHSHVYWYRQLPEEGLKFMVYLQKENIIDESGMPKERFSAEFPKEGPSILRIQQVVRGDSAAYFCASSPLGQGIYGYTFGSGTRLTVV.

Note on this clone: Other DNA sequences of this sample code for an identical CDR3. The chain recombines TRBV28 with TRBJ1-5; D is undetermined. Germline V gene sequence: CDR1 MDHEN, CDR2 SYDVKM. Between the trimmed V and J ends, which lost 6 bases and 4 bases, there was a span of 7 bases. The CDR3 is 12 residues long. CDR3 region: CASSLTNQPQHF. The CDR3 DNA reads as TGTGCCAGCAGCCTCACGAATCAGCCCCAGCATTTT.

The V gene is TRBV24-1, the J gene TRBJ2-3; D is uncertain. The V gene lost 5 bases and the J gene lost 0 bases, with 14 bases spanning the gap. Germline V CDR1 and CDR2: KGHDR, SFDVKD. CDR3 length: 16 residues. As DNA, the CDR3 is TGTGCCACCAGTGGCGGTGCGGCAGTCAGCACAGATACGCAGTATTTT. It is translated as CATSGGAAVSTDTQYF.

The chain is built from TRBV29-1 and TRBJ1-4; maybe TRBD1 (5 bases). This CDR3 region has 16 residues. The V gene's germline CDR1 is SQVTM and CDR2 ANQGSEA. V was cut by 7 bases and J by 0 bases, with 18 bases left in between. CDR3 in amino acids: CSAITPQGATNEKLFF. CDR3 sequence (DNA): TGCAGCGCCATAACGCCCCAGGGAGCAACTAATGAAAAACTGTTTTTT.

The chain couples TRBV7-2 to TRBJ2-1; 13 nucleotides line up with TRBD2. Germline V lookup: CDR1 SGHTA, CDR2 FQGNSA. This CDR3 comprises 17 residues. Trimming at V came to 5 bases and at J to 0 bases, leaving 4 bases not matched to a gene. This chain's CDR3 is CASSRTSGSGSYNEQFF. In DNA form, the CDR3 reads TGTGCCAGCAGCCGGACTAGCGGGAGCGGCTCCTACAATGAGCAGTTCTTC.

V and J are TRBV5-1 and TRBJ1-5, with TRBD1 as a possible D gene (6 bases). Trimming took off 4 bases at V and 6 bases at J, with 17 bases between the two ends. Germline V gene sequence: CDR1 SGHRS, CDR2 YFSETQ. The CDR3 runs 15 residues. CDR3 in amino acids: CASSPVPGAGQPQHF. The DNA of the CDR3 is TGCGCCAGCAGCCCGGTCCCAGGGGCGGGTCAGCCCCAGCATTTT.

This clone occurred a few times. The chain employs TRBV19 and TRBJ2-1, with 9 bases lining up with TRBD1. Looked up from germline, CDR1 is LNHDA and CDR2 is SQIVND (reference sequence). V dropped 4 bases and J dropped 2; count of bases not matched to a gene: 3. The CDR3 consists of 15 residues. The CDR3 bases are TGTGCCAGTAGTAGGACAGGGGCGCCCTACAATGAGCAGTTCTTC. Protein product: CASSRTGAPYNEQFF. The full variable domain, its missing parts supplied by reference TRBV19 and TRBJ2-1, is DGGITQSPKYLFRKEGQNVTLSCEQNLNHDAMYWYRQDPGQGLRLIYYSQIVNDFQKGDIAEGYSVSREKKESFPLTVTSAQKNPTAFYLCASSRTGAPYNEQFFGPGTRLTVL.

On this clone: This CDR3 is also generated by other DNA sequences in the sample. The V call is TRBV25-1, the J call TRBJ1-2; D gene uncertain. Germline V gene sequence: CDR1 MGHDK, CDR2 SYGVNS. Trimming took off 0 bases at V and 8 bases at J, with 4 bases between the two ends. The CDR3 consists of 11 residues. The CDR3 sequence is CASSEYGGYTF. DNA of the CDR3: TGTGCCAGCAGTGAATACGGAGGCTACACCTTC.

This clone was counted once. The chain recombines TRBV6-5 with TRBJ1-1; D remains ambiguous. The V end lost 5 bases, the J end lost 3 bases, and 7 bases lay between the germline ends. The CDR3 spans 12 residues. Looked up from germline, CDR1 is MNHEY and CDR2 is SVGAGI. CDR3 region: CASSKGDTEAFF. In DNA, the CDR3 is TGTGCCAGCAGTAAGGGCGACACTGAAGCTTTCTTT.

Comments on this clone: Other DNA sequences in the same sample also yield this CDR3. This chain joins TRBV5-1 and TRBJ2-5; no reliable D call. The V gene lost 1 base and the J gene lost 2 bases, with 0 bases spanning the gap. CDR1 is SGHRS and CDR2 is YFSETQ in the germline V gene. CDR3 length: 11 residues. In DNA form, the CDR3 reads TGCGCCAGCAGCTTGCAAGAGACCCAGTACTTC. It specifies CASSLQETQYF.

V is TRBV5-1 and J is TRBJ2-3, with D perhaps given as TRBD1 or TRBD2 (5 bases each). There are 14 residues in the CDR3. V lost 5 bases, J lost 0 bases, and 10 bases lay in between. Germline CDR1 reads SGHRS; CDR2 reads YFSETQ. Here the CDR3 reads CASRQDSSTDTQYF. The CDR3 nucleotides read TGCGCCAGCAGACAGGACTCTAGCACAGATACGCAGTATTTT.

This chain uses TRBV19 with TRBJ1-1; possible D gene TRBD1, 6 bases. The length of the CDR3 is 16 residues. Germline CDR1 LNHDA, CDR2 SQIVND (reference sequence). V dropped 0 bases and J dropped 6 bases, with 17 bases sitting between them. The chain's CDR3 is CASSIDPGTYTPEAFF. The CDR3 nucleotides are TGTGCCAGTAGTATAGATCCGGGGACATATACGCCTGAAGCTTTCTTT. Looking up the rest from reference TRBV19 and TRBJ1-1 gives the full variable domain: DGGITQSPKYLFRKEGQNVTLSCEQNLNHDAMYWYRQDPGQGLRLIYYSQIVNDFQKGDIAEGYSVSREKKESFPLTVTSAQKNPTAFYLCASSIDPGTYTPEAFFGQGTRLTVV.

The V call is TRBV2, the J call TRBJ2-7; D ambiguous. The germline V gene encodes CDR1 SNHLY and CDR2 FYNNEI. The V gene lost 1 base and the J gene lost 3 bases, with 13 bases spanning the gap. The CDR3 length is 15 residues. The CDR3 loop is CASSEGVRTIYEQYF. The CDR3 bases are TGTGCCAGCAGTGAAGGTGTCAGGACGATCTACGAGCAGTACTTC.

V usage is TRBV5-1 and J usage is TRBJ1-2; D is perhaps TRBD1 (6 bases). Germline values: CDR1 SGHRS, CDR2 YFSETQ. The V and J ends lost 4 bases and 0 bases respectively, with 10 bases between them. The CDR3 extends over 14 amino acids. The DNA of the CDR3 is TGCGCCAGCAGCCAGGGGCAAACTAACTATGGCTACACCTTC. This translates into CASSQGQTNYGYTF.

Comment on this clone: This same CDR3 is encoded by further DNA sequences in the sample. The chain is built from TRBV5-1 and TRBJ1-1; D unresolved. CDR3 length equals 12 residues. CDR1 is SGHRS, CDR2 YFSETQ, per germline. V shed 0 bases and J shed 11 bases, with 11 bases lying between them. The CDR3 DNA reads TGCGCCAGCAGCTTGGTGGGAGACGAGGCTTTCTTT. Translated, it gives CASSLVGDEAFF. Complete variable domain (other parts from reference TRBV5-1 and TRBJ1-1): KAGVTQTPRYLIKTRGQQVTLSCSPISGHRSVSWYQQTPGQGLQFLFEYFSETQRNKGNFPGRFSGRQFSNSRSEMNVSTLELGDSALYLCASSLVGDEAFFGQGTRLTVV.

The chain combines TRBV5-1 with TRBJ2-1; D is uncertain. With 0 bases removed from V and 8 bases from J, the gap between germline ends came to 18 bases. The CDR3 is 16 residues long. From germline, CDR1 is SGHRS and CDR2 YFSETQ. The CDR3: CASSLGAFRVSHEQFF. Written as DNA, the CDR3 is TGCGCCAGCAGCTTGGGGGCCTTTAGGGTGTCCCATGAGCAGTTCTTC.

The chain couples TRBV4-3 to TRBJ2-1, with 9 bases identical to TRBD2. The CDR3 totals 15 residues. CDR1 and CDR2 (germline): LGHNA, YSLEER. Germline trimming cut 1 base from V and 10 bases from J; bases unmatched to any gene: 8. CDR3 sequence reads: CASSQGLAVSGEQFF. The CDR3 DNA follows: TGCGCCAGCAGCCAAGGACTAGCGGTATCTGGAGAGCAGTTCTTC.

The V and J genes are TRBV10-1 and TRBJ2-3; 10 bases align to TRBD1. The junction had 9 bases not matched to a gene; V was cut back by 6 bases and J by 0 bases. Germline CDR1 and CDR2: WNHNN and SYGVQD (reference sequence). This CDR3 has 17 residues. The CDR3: CASRESRDRGSTDTQYF. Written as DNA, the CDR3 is TGCGCCAGCAGGGAGAGTAGGGACAGGGGCAGCACAGATACGCAGTATTTT.

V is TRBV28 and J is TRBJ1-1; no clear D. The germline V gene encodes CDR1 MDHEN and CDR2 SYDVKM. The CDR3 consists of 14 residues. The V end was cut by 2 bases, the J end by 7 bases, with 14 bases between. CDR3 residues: CASSLIHGIVEAFF. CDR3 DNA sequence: TGTGCCAGCAGTTTAATCCATGGTATCGTTGAAGCTTTCTTT.

As DNA, the CDR3 is TGTGCCAGCTCACCAATCTCTAGCGGGAGGACCGGGGAGCTGTTTTTT. This gives the protein CASSPISSGRTGELFF. J is TRBJ2-2 and V is TRBV18; 11 bases line up with TRBD2. The V segment lost 2 bases and the J segment 5 bases; nucleotides outside the gene matches: 4. This CDR3 is built from 16 residues. CDR1 KGHSH and CDR2 LQKENI come from the germline V gene.

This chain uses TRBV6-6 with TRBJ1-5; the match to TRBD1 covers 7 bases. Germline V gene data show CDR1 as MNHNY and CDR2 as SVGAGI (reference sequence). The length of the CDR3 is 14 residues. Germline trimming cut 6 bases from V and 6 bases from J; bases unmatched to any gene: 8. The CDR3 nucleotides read TGTGCCAGCAGCCGTACAGGGGTCGGTCAGCCCCAGCATTTT. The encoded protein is CASSRTGVGQPQHF.

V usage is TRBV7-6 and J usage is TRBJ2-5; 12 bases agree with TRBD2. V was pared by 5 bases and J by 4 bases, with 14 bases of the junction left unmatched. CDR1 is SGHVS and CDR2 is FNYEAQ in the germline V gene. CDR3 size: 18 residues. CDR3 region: CASSELAGGPGSPETQYF. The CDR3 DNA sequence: TGTGCCAGCAGCGAGCTAGCGGGAGGGCCGGGTTCACCAGAGACCCAGTACTTC.

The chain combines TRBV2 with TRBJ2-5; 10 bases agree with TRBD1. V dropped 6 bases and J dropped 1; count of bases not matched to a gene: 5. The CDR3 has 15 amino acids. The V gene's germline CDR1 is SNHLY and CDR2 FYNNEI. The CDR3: CASRRTGGIQETQYF. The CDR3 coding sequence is TGTGCCAGCAGAAGGACAGGGGGTATCCAAGAGACCCAGTACTTC.

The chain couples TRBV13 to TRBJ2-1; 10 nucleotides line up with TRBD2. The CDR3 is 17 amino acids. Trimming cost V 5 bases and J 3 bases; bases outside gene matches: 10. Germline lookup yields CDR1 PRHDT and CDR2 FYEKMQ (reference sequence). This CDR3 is CASSPAWVAGGYNEQFF. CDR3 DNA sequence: TGTGCCAGCAGCCCCGCCTGGGTAGCGGGAGGCTACAATGAGCAGTTCTTC.

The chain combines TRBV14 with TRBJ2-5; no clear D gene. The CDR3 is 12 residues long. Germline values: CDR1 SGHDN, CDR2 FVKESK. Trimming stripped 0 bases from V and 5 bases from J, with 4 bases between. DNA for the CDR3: TGTGCCAGCAGCCAAGATTGGGAGACCCAGTACTTC. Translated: CASSQDWETQYF.

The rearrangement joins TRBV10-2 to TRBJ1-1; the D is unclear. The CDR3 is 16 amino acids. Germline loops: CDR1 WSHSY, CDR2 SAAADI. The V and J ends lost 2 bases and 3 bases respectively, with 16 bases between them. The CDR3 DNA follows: TGCGCCAGCAGTGAGGTAGACCAACCATGGCACACTGAAGCTTTCTTT. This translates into CASSEVDQPWHTEAFF.

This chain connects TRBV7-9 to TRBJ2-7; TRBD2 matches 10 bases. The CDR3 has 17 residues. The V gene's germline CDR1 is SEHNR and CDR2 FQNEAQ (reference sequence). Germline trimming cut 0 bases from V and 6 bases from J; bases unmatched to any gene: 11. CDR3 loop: CASSLATRKREGLEQYF. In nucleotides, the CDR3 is TGTGCCAGCAGCTTAGCTACCCGAAAGCGGGAGGGCCTCGAGCAGTACTTC.